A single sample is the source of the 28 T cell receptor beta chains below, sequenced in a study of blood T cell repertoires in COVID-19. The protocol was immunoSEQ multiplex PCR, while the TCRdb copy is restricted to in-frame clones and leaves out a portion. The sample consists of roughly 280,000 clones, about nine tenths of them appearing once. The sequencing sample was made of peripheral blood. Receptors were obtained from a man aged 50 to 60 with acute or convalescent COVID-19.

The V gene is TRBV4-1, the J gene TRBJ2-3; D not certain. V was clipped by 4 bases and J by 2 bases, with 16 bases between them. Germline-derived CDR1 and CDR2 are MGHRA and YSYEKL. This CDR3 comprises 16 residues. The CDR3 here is CASSPRARVSTDTQYF. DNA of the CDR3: TGCGCCAGCAGCCCCAGAGCCCGGGTGTCCACAGATACGCAGTATTTT.

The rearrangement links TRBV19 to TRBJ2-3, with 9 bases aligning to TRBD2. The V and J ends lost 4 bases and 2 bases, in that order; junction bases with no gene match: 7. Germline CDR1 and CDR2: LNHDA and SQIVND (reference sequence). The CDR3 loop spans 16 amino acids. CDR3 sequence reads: CASSSELAGITDTQYF. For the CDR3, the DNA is TGTGCCAGTAGTAGCGAGCTAGCGGGGATCACAGATACGCAGTATTTT.

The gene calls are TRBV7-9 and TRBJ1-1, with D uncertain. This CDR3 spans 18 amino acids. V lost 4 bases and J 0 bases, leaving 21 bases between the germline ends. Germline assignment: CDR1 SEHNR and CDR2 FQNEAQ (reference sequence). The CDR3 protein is CASSSPRAGGKLNTEAFF. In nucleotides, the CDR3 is TGTGCCAGCAGCTCCCCCCGGGCGGGAGGTAAATTGAACACTGAAGCTTTCTTT.

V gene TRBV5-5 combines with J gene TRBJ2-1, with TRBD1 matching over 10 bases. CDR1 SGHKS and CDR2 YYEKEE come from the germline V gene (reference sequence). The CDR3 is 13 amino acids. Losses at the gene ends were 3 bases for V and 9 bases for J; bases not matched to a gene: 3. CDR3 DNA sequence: TGTGCCAGCAGCTGGGACAGGGGTTTTGAGCAGTTCTTC. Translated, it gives CASSWDRGFEQFF. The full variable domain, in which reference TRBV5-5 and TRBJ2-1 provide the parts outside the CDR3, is DAGVTQSPTHLIKTRGQQVTLRCSPISGHKSVSWYQQVLGQGPQFIFQYYEKEERGRGNFPDRFSARQFPNYSSELNVNALLLGDSALYLCASSWDRGFEQFFGPGTRLTVL.

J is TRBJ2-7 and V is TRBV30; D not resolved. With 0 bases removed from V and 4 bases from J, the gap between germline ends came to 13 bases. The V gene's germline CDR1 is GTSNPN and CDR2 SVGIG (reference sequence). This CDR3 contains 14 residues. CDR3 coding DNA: TGTGCCTGGAGTGTACTATCGATGTCTTACGAGCAGTACTTC. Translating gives CAWSVLSMSYEQYF.

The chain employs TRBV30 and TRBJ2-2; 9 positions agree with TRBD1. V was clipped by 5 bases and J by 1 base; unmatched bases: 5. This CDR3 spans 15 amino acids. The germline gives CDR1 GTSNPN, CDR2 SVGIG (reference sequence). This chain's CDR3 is CAWETGQGNTGELFF. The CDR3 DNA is TGTGCCTGGGAAACGGGACAGGGGAACACCGGGGAGCTGTTTTTT.

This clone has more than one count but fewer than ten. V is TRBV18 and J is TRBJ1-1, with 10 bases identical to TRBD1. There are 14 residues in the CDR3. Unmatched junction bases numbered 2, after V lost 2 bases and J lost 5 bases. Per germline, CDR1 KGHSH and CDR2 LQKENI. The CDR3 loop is CASSPDRGQTEAFF. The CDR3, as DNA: TGTGCCAGCTCACCAGACAGGGGGCAAACTGAAGCTTTCTTT.

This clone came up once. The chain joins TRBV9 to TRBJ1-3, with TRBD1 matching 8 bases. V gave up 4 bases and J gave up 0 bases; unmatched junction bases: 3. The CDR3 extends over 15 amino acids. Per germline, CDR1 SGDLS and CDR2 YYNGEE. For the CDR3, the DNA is TGTGCCAGCAGCCCTACAGGGGGCTCTGGAAACACCATATATTTT. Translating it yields CASSPTGGSGNTIYF. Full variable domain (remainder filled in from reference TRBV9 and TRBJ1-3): DSGVTQTPKHLITATGQRVTLRCSPRSGDLSVYWYQQSLDQGLQFLIQYYNGEERAKGNILERFSAQQFPDLHSELNLSSLELGDSALYFCASSPTGGSGNTIYFGEGSWLTVV.

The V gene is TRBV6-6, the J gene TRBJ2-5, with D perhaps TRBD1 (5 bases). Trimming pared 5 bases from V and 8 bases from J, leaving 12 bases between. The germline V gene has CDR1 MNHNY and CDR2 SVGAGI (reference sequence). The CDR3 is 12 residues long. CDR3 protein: CASSLPQGTQYF. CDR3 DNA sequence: TGTGCCAGCAGTCTCCCCCAGGGAACCCAGTACTTC.

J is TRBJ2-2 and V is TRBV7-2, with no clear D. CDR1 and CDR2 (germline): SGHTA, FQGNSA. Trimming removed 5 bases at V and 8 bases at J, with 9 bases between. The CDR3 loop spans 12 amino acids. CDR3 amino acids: CASSPRLGELFF. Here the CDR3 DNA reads TGTGCCAGCAGCCCCCGGTTGGGGGAGCTGTTTTTT.

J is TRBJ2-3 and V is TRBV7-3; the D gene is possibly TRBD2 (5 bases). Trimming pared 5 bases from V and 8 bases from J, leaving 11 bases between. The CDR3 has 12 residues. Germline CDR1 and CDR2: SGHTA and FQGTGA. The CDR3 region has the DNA TGTGCCAGCAGCCCGGACTCTGTTACGCAGTATTTT. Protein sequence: CASSPDSVTQYF. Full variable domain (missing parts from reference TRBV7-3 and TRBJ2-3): GAGVSQTPSNKVTEKGKYVELRCDPISGHTALYWYRQSLGQGPEFLIYFQGTGAADDSGLPNDRFFAVRPEGSVSTLKIQRTERGDSAVYLCASSPDSVTQYFGPGTRLTVL.

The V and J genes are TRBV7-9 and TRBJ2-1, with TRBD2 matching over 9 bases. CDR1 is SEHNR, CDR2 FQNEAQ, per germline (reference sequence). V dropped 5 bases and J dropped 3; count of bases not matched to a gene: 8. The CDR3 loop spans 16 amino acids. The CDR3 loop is CASSPVRLAVYNEQFF. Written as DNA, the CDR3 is TGTGCCAGCAGCCCTGTAAGACTAGCGGTCTACAATGAGCAGTTCTTC.

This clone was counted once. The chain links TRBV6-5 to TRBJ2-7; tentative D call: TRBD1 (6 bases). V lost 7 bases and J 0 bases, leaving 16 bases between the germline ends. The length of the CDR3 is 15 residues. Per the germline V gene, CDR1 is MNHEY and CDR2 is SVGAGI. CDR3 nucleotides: TGTGCCAGCAACCACTCAGGACAGAGCTCCTACGAGCAGTACTTC. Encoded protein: CASNHSGQSSYEQYF.

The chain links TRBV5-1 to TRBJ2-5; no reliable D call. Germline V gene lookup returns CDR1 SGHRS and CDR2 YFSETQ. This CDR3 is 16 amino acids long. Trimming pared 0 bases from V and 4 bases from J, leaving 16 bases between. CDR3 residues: CASSLAGLDQGETQYF. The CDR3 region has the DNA TGCGCCAGCAGCTTGGCTGGGCTCGATCAAGGAGAGACCCAGTACTTC. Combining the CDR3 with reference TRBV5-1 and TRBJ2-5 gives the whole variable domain KAGVTQTPRYLIKTRGQQVTLSCSPISGHRSVSWYQQTPGQGLQFLFEYFSETQRNKGNFPGRFSGRQFSNSRSEMNVSTLELGDSALYLCASSLAGLDQGETQYFGPGTRLLVL.

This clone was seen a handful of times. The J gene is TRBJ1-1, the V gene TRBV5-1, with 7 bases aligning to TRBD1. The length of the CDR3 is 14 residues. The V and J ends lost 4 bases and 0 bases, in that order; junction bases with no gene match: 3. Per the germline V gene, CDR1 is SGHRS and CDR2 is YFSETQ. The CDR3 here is CASSPGQMNTEAFF. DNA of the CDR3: TGCGCCAGCAGCCCGGGACAGATGAACACTGAAGCTTTCTTT.

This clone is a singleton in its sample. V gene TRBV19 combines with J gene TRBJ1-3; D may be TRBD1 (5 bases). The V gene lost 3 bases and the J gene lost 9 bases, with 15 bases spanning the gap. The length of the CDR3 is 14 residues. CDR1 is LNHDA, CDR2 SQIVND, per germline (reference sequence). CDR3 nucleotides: TGTGCCAGTAGTATGGGGCTCCGGGGGTCCACCATATATTTT. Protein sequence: CASSMGLRGSTIYF.

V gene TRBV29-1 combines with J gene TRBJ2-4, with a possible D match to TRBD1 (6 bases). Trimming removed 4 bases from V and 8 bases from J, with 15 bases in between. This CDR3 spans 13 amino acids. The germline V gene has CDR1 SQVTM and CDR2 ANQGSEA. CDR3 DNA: TGCAGCGTTGGAGGGGAAGGGGGATACATTCAGTACTTC. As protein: CSVGGEGGYIQYF.

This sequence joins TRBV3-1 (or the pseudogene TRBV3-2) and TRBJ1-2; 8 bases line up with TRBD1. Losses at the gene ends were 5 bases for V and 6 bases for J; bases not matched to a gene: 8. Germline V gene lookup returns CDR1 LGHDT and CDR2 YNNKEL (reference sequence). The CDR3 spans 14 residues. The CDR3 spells CASSTPDREDGYTF. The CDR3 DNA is TGTGCCAGCAGCACACCGGACAGGGAAGATGGCTACACCTTC.

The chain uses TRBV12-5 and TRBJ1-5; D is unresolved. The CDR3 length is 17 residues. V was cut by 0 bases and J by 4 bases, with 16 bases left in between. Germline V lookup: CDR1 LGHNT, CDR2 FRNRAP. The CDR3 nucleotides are TGTGCTAGTGGTTTGGTACTAGGCCCGCGATTGAATCAGCCCCAGCATTTT. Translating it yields CASGLVLGPRLNQPQHF.

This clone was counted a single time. CDR3 residues: CASSHVTRGSGNTIYF. Written as DNA, the CDR3 is TGCGCCAGCAGCCACGTTACCAGGGGCTCTGGAAACACCATATATTTT. This sequence joins TRBV4-1 and TRBJ1-3; tentative D call: TRBD1 (6 bases). The CDR3 length is 16 residues. V lost 3 bases to trimming and J lost 0 bases, with 12 bases between them. CDR1 MGHRA and CDR2 YSYEKL come from the germline V gene.

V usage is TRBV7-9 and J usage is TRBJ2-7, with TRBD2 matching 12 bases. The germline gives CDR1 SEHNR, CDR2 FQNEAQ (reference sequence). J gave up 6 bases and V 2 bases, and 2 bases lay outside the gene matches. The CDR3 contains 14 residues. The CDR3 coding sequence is TGTGCCAGCAGCTTACTAGCGGGGGGGCTCGAGCAGTACTTC. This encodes CASSLLAGGLEQYF. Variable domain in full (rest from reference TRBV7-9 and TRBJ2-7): DTGVSQNPRHKITKRGQNVTFRCDPISEHNRLYWYRQTLGQGPEFLTYFQNEAQLEKSRLLSDRFSAERPKGSFSTLEIQRTEQGDSAMYLCASSLLAGGLEQYFGPGTRLTVT.

The CDR3 bases are TGTGCCAGCAGCTCTCAGGGAGGCTATGGCTACACCTTC. Encoded protein: CASSSQGGYGYTF. The rearrangement links TRBV5-4 to TRBJ1-2; maybe TRBD1 (5 bases). Looked up from germline, CDR1 is SGHNT and CDR2 is YYREEE (reference sequence). The CDR3 loop spans 13 amino acids. Trimming removed 3 bases at V and 4 bases at J, with 10 bases between.

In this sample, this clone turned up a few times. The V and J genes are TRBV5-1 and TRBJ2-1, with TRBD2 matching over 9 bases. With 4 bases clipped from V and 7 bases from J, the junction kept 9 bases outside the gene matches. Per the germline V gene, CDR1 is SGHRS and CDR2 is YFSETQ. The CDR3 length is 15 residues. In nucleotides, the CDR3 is TGCGCCAGCAGCATGGGGCTAGCGGGGTTAAATGAGCAGTTCTTC. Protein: CASSMGLAGLNEQFF.

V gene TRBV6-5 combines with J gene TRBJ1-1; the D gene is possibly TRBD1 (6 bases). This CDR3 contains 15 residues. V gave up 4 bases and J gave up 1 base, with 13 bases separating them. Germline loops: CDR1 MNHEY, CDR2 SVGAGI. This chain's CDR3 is CASSSRGRENTEAFF. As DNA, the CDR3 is TGTGCCAGCAGTTCCAGGGGACGGGAGAACACTGAAGCTTTCTTT.

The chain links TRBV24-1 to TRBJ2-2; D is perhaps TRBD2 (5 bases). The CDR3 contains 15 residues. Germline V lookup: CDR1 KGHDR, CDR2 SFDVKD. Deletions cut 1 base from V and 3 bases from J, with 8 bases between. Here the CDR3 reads CATSDLNGDTGELFF. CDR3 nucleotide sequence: TGTGCCACCAGTGATTTAAACGGGGACACCGGGGAGCTGTTTTTT.

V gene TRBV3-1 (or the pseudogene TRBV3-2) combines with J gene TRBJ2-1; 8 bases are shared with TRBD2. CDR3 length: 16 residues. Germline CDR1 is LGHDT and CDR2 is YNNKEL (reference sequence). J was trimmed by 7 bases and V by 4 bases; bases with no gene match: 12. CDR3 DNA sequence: TGTGCCAGCAGCCCGCGGGAGTTAGCGGGAAGGAATGAGCAGTTCTTC. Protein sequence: CASSPRELAGRNEQFF.

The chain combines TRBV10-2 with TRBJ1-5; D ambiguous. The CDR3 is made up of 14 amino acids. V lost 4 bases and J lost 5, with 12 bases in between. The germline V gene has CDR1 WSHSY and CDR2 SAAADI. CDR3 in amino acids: CASSGGKDYQPQHF. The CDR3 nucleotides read TGCGCCAGCAGTGGTGGAAAAGACTATCAGCCCCAGCATTTT.

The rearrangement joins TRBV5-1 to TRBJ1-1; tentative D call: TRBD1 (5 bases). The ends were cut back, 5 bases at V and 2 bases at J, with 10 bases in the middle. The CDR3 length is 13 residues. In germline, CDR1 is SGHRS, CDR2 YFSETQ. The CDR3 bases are TGCGCCAGCAGAGACCAGGGTAACACTGAAGCTTTCTTT. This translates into CASRDQGNTEAFF.